The 20 T cell receptor beta chains below all came from one sample that was sequenced in a study of cytomegalovirus exposure and HLA in healthy donors. PCR primers comprised 60 Vbeta and 13 Jbeta primers. The data were produced by immunoSEQ multiplex PCR, yet TCRdb's version contains in-frame clones alone and is incomplete. The table lists 75,000 to 90,000 clones, roughly four fifths of them singletons, with roughly 13% in the top ten. The sample consisted of PBMCs. These receptors came from a human donor in good health.

In its sample, this clone was seen a few times. The J gene is TRBJ2-5, the V gene TRBV25-1; 8 bases are shared with TRBD1. Losses at the gene ends were 6 bases for V and 5 bases for J; bases not matched to a gene: 17. This CDR3 comprises 17 residues. Germline V gene lookup returns CDR1 MGHDK and CDR2 SYGVNS. CDR3 loop: CASSEAPTGGLEETQYF. Written as DNA, the CDR3 is TGTGCCAGCAGCGAGGCCCCCACAGGGGGTTTAGAGGAGACCCAGTACTTC.

The CDR3 nucleotides read TGTGCCAGCAGCCCTCAGGACAGGGAGCAAGAGACCCAGTACTTC. This translates into CASSPQDREQETQYF. The chain uses TRBV7-9 and TRBJ2-5, with 8 positions matching TRBD1. V shed 5 bases and J 2 bases; nucleotides not matched to a gene: 7. This CDR3 has 15 amino acids. CDR1 SEHNR and CDR2 FQNEAQ come from the germline V gene (reference sequence).

The V call is TRBV6-6, the J call TRBJ1-2, with D tentatively TRBD1 (6 bases). V was cut by 7 bases and J by 2 bases, with 8 bases left in between. The CDR3 sequence is 12 residues long. Germline lookup yields CDR1 MNHNY and CDR2 SVGAGI (reference sequence). The CDR3 DNA sequence: TGTGCCAGCACGACAGGAAACTATGGCTACACCTTC. This encodes CASTTGNYGYTF.

The J gene is TRBJ2-7, the V gene TRBV20-1; D remains ambiguous. V lost 7 bases to trimming and J lost 4 bases, with 11 bases between them. The CDR3 length is 11 residues. Germline values: CDR1 DFQATT, CDR2 SNEGSKA (reference sequence). CDR3 coding DNA: TGCAGTGTTTCTACTCCGTACGAGCAGTACTTC. Translation: CSVSTPYEQYF.

This chain joins TRBV7-2 and TRBJ2-3, with D tentatively TRBD2 (6 bases). V was trimmed by 1 base and J by 1 base, leaving 9 bases between them. Germline assignment: CDR1 SGHTA and CDR2 FQGNSA. The CDR3 loop spans 15 amino acids. This CDR3 is CASSLEGLRTDTQYF. For the CDR3, the DNA is TGTGCCAGCAGCTTAGAGGGACTTCGCACAGATACGCAGTATTTT. The whole variable domain, filled in from reference TRBV7-2 and TRBJ2-3, reads GAGVSQSPSNKVTEKGKDVELRCDPISGHTALYWYRQSLGQGLEFLIYFQGNSAPDKSGLPSDRFSAERTGGSVSTLTIQRTQQEDSAVYLCASSLEGLRTDTQYFGPGTRLTVL.

This chain uses TRBV7-6 with TRBJ2-5; possibly TRBD1 for D (6 bases). The CDR3 contains 15 residues. The germline gives CDR1 SGHVS, CDR2 FNYEAQ. Trimming pared 1 base from V and 1 base from J, leaving 10 bases between. CDR3 bases: TGTGCCAGCAGCTTAGATAGGACAGCCCAAGAGACCCAGTACTTC. Its translation is CASSLDRTAQETQYF. Using reference TRBV7-6 and TRBJ2-5 for the parts outside the CDR3, the full variable domain is GAGVSQSPRYKVTKRGQDVALRCDPISGHVSLYWYRQALGQGPEFLTYFNYEAQQDKSGLPNDRFSAERPEGSISTLTIQRTEQRDSAMYRCASSLDRTAQETQYFGPGTRLLVL.

This clone showed up just a few times. The V gene is TRBV29-1, the J gene TRBJ2-7, with D possibly matching TRBD2 (5 bases). From germline, CDR1 is SQVTM and CDR2 ANQGSEA. V gave up 6 bases and J gave up 0 bases, with 12 bases separating them. The CDR3 covers 13 residues. The CDR3 region is CSVKRSDSYEQYF. The CDR3 nucleotides are TGCAGCGTAAAGCGGAGCGACTCCTACGAGCAGTACTTC.

V and J are TRBV5-1 and TRBJ1-1; a possible D gene is TRBD1 (6 bases). In germline, CDR1 is SGHRS, CDR2 YFSETQ. V dropped 4 bases and J dropped 1 base, with 14 bases sitting between them. The CDR3 is 15 residues long. CDR3 bases: TGCGCCAGCAGCGCCCAGGGAGGGGGGAACACTGAAGCTTTCTTT. Translated, it gives CASSAQGGGNTEAFF.

The chain recombines TRBV9 with TRBJ1-1, with D perhaps matching TRBD1 (5 bases). Germline CDR1 SGDLS, CDR2 YYNGEE. The CDR3 loop spans 12 amino acids. The ends were cut back, 7 bases at V and 0 bases at J, with 7 bases in the middle. As DNA, the CDR3 is TGTGCCAGCCAGGGAATGAACACTGAAGCTTTCTTT. Translated, it gives CASQGMNTEAFF.

The rearrangement joins TRBV19 to TRBJ1-5; D unresolved. From germline, CDR1 is LNHDA and CDR2 SQIVND (reference sequence). Between the trimmed V and J ends, which lost 1 base and 1 base, there was a span of 11 bases. The CDR3 is 16 amino acids. The CDR3 nucleotides read TGTGCCAGTAGTATAGTAGCGACCCGAAGCAATCAGCCCCAGCATTTT. Translated: CASSIVATRSNQPQHF.

CDR3 sequence (DNA): TGTGCCAGCAGTGTAGGGCGGGGGGCCTCCTACAATGAGCAGTTCTTC. Amino acid sequence: CASSVGRGASYNEQFF. The V gene is TRBV2, the J gene TRBJ2-1, with TRBD2 identical over 8 bases. The CDR3 runs 16 residues. V lost 4 bases, J lost 0 bases, and 5 bases stayed unmatched. Germline CDR1 is SNHLY and CDR2 is FYNNEI.

In this sample, this clone turned up a few times. The chain has TRBV6-6 and TRBJ1-1; D unresolved. Germline-derived CDR1 and CDR2 are MNHNY and SVGAGI (reference sequence). Trimming took off 6 bases at V and 11 bases at J, with 19 bases between the two ends. The length of the CDR3 is 13 residues. Here the CDR3 reads CASSLQPGNGAFF. CDR3 bases: TGTGCCAGCAGCCTCCAGCCCGGGAACGGGGCTTTCTTT.

The rearrangement uses TRBV18 and TRBJ1-3, with a weak D call TRBD1 (6 bases). Germline assignment: CDR1 KGHSH and CDR2 LQKENI. The V end was cut by 4 bases, the J end by 8 bases, with 24 bases between. The CDR3 consists of 17 residues. CDR3 in amino acids: CASSRYFYRDVEDTIYF. For the CDR3, the DNA is TGTGCCAGCTCACGTTATTTTTACAGGGACGTGGAGGACACCATATATTTT.

The chain carries TRBV9 and TRBJ2-1, with D tentatively TRBD2 (5 bases). The CDR3 consists of 15 residues. From germline, CDR1 is SGDLS and CDR2 YYNGEE. Trimming shortened V by 0 bases and J by 2 bases, and 9 bases separated the two germline ends. The CDR3 sequence: CASSVAGSPYNEQFF. Here the CDR3 DNA reads TGTGCCAGCAGCGTAGCGGGGAGCCCCTACAATGAGCAGTTCTTC.

On this clone itself: The sample contains more than one DNA sequence encoding this CDR3. CDR3 sequence (DNA): TGTGCCAGCTCACCGGACAGGGGCACAGATACGCAGTATTTT. This encodes CASSPDRGTDTQYF. The chain uses TRBV18 and TRBJ2-3, with 8 bases fitting TRBD1. This CDR3 spans 14 amino acids. Germline V lookup: CDR1 KGHSH, CDR2 LQKENI. The junction had 0 bases not matched to a gene; V was cut back by 3 bases and J by 1 base. Together with reference TRBV18 and TRBJ2-3, the CDR3 gives the full variable domain: NAGVMQNPRHLVRRRGQEARLRCSPMKGHSHVYWYRQLPEEGLKFMVYLQKENIIDESGMPKERFSAEFPKEGPSILRIQQVVRGDSAAYFCASSPDRGTDTQYFGPGTRLTVL.

V usage is TRBV7-2 and J usage is TRBJ2-7; TRBD2 matches at 9 bases. Germline loops: CDR1 SGHTA, CDR2 FQGNSA. The CDR3 is made up of 15 amino acids. V shed 5 bases and J 7 bases; nucleotides not matched to a gene: 12. The CDR3 spells CASSGQEAGGWEQYF. The DNA of the CDR3 is TGTGCCAGCAGCGGACAGGAAGCGGGGGGTTGGGAGCAGTACTTC.

This sequence joins TRBV2 and TRBJ1-5; 10 bases agree with TRBD1. V gave up 8 bases and J gave up 0 bases; unmatched junction bases: 16. CDR3 length: 19 amino acids. Germline CDR1 SNHLY, CDR2 FYNNEI. The CDR3 region is CASLGRDRGNFDSNQPQHF. The CDR3 region has the DNA TGTGCCAGCCTAGGGCGGGACAGGGGTAATTTCGATAGCAATCAGCCCCAGCATTTT. The full variable domain, with the rest looked up from reference TRBV2 and TRBJ1-5, is EPEVTQTPSHQVTQMGQEVILRCVPISNHLYFYWYRQILGQKVEFLVSFYNNEISEKSEIFDDQFSVERPDGSNFTLKIRSTKLEDSAMYFCASLGRDRGNFDSNQPQHFGDGTRLSIL.

The V and J genes are TRBV5-5 and TRBJ2-7; perhaps TRBD2 as D (6 bases). CDR1 is SGHKS and CDR2 is YYEKEE in the germline V gene (reference sequence). V was clipped by 0 bases and J by 4 bases, with 20 bases between them. This CDR3 comprises 17 residues. DNA for the CDR3: TGTGCCAGCAGCTTGGCCTCATACATGAGCGCGGGGTACGAGCAGTACTTC. This encodes CASSLASYMSAGYEQYF.

The chain is built from TRBV5-6 and TRBJ2-1, with a weak D call TRBD2 (5 bases). The CDR3 covers 15 residues. Germline values: CDR1 SGHDT, CDR2 YYEEEE. Trimming pared 0 bases from V and 2 bases from J, leaving 9 bases between. The CDR3 coding sequence is TGTGCCAGCAGCTTGGGCCCGGGGACCTACAATGAGCAGTTCTTC. It encodes CASSLGPGTYNEQFF.

This chain connects TRBV9 to TRBJ1-1; no definite D call. This CDR3 comprises 13 residues. Germline assignment: CDR1 SGDLS and CDR2 YYNGEE. V dropped 7 bases and J dropped 0 bases, with 10 bases sitting between them. The CDR3 spells CASSEWLNTEAFF. The CDR3 nucleotides read TGTGCCAGCTCCGAGTGGTTGAACACTGAAGCTTTCTTT.